Presented here are 21 T cell receptor beta chains from one specimen sequenced in a study of spatial heterogeneity in lung cancer. General study findings and limits: One measure, the expanded intratumoral alpha and beta TCR count, tracked tumor mutation counts.

Via MiXCR, TCRdb re-called the 5' RACE reads, giving one row per CDR3 protein. The repertoire has a few thousand distinct CDR3 sequences, 26% of them found once; the top ten carry approximately 15%. Antigens for these TCRs are unknown. Noted time point: sample taken at primary tumor resection. This specimen consisted of lung tumor tissue, obtained at surgery. All receptors come from a male donor with early-stage non-small cell lung cancer.

Comments on this clonotype: The library was prepared for alpha chains; this beta chain is a stray read, so its frequency means little. V usage is TRBV6-5 and J usage is TRBJ2-3; D could derive from TRBD1 or TRBD2 (5 bases each). Deletions cut 6 bases from V and 4 bases from J, with 5 bases between. CDR1 is MNHEY, CDR2 SVGAGI, per germline. There are 11 residues in the CDR3. CDR3 DNA: TGTGCCAGCAGGGGGGCAGATACGCAGTATTTT. Encoded protein: CASRGADTQYF.

This clonotype is medium-sized in the sample. This beta chain represents an off-target read in a library built for alpha chains; its size is of limited meaning. J is TRBJ1-5 and V is TRBV6-2 or TRBV6-3; D is ambiguous. V was clipped by 0 bases and J by 5 bases, with 11 bases between them. CDR3 size: 15 residues. In germline, CDR1 is MNHEY, CDR2 SVGEGT. CDR3 amino acids: CASSYSSGEDQPQHF. DNA of the CDR3: TGTGCCAGCAGTTACTCGAGTGGGGAGGATCAGCCCCAGCATTTT.

As concerns this clonotype: This beta chain appears as a stray read in a library generated for alpha chains; its size is not informative. The V call is TRBV7-9, the J call TRBJ1-6, with D perhaps TRBD1 (6 bases). CDR3 length: 13 amino acids. Germline-derived CDR1 and CDR2 are SEHNR and FQNEAQ (reference sequence). The V and J ends lost 5 bases and 9 bases respectively, with 11 bases between them. In nucleotides, the CDR3 is TGTGCCAGCAGCGGACAGATAGGTTCACCCCTCCACTTT. Its protein product is CASSGQIGSPLHF.

This clonotype was counted a single time. This beta chain is an unintended read in a library built for alpha chains; its size means little. The CDR3 DNA reads TGTGCCAGCAGCTTGATTAGCGGGAGTCAAGAGACCCAGTACTTC. It encodes CASSLISGSQETQYF. The chain combines TRBV7-2 with TRBJ2-5; 9 bases fit TRBD2. The V segment lost 3 bases and the J segment 2 bases; nucleotides outside the gene matches: 4. Germline V lookup: CDR1 SGHTA, CDR2 FQGNSA. CDR3 length equals 15 residues.

Relative to its sample, this clonotype is medium-sized (0.01 to 0.1%). This beta chain slipped into a library made for alpha chains as a stray read, so its size is not meaningful. The chain carries TRBV9 and TRBJ2-5, with a weak D call TRBD1 (5 bases). Germline-derived CDR1 and CDR2 are SGDLS and YYNGEE. The CDR3 covers 14 residues. Trimming shortened V by 0 bases and J by 5 bases, and 11 bases separated the two germline ends. The chain's CDR3 is CASSVGQGFETQYF. CDR3 bases: TGTGCCAGCAGCGTAGGTCAGGGTTTCGAGACCCAGTACTTC. Complete variable domain (other parts from reference TRBV9 and TRBJ2-5): DSGVTQTPKHLITATGQRVTLRCSPRSGDLSVYWYQQSLDQGLQFLIQYYNGEERAKGNILERFSAQQFPDLHSELNLSSLELGDSALYFCASSVGQGFETQYFGPGTRLLVL.

This clonotype was picked up many times. A library prepared for alpha chains yielded this beta chain as an off-target read; its size is of little meaning. The CDR3 sequence: CASSLHPPGQGEAFF. Written as DNA, the CDR3 is TGTGCCAGCAGCTTACACCCCCCGGGACAGGGTGAAGCTTTCTTT. V gene TRBV7-2 combines with J gene TRBJ1-1; the match to TRBD1 covers 9 bases. There are 15 residues in the CDR3. V lost 2 bases to trimming and J lost 7 bases; unmatched junction nucleotides: 8. Germline values: CDR1 SGHTA, CDR2 FQGNSA.

This clonotype was detected once. Since the library was made to target alpha chains, this beta chain is a stray read and its abundance is not meaningful. The genes are TRBV7-9 and TRBJ2-3; D possibly uses TRBD1 or TRBD2 (6 bases each). CDR1 and CDR2 from the germline V gene are SEHNR and FQNEAQ (reference sequence). The CDR3 is 14 amino acids. Trimming took off 11 bases at V and 4 bases at J, with 19 bases between the two ends. In DNA, the CDR3 is TGTGCCTGCAATCGTCTGGGGGGCGCAGATACGCAGTATTTT. Its translation is CACNRLGGADTQYF.

This clonotype is medium-sized (0.01 to 0.1%) by share. This beta chain represents an off-target read in a library built for alpha chains; its size is of limited meaning. The chain combines TRBV2 with TRBJ2-7; a weak D match, TRBD1 (5 bases). The CDR3 totals 11 residues. Germline V gene data show CDR1 as SNHLY and CDR2 as FYNNEI. The germline V and J ends were trimmed by 5 bases and 4 bases, with 6 bases remaining between them. The CDR3 here is CASSSGYEQYF. The DNA for the CDR3 is TGTGCCAGCAGTTCAGGGTACGAGCAGTACTTC.

This clonotype was recorded many times. This beta chain is a stray sequence in a library constructed for alpha chains; its clone size is not meaningful. The CDR3 sequence is CASSLYSGTNTGELFF. The CDR3, as DNA: TGTGCCAGCAGCTTATACAGCGGAACGAACACCGGGGAGCTGTTTTTT. The V call is TRBV7-4, the J call TRBJ2-2, with a possible D match to TRBD2 (5 bases). Germline lookup yields CDR1 SGHVT and CDR2 SQSDAQ. The CDR3 is made up of 16 amino acids. V gave up 2 bases and J gave up 0 bases, with 10 bases separating them.

In this sample, this clonotype turned up many times. A library prepared for alpha chains yielded this beta chain as an off-target read; its size is of little meaning. The V call is TRBV11-1, the J call TRBJ2-3; TRBD1 might be the D (6 bases). Germline-derived CDR1 and CDR2 are SGHAT and FQDESV (reference sequence). V lost 3 bases to trimming and J lost 2 bases, with 15 bases between them. This CDR3 comprises 16 residues. This CDR3 is CASSFGQFGDTDTQYF. DNA of the CDR3: TGTGCCAGCAGCTTTGGACAGTTCGGAGACACAGATACGCAGTATTTT. Complete variable domain (other parts from reference TRBV11-1 and TRBJ2-3): EAEVAQSPRYKITEKSQAVAFWCDPISGHATLYWYRQILGQGPELLVQFQDESVVDDSQLPKDRFSAERLKGVDSTLKIQPAELGDSAMYLCASSFGQFGDTDTQYFGPGTRLTVL.

A note on this clonotype: For a library built for alpha chains, this beta chain is a stray read; little rests on its size. The genes are TRBV20-1 and TRBJ2-7; tentatively, D is TRBD2 (5 bases). From germline, CDR1 is DFQATT and CDR2 SNEGSKA (reference sequence). The ends were cut back, 6 bases at V and 2 bases at J, with 17 bases in the middle. The CDR3 is made up of 14 amino acids. CDR3 loop: CSADDGSGTYEQYF. In DNA form, the CDR3 reads TGCAGTGCAGACGACGGGTCGGGGACCTACGAGCAGTACTTC.

This clonotype rates as medium-sized (0.01 to 0.1%). The library was designed around alpha chains, so this beta chain is a stray read whose abundance carries little weight. The genes are TRBV20-1 and TRBJ1-5; a possible D gene is TRBD1 (5 bases). V dropped 3 bases and J dropped 2 bases, with 14 bases sitting between them. Germline loops: CDR1 DFQATT, CDR2 SNEGSKA (reference sequence). CDR3 size: 15 residues. The CDR3 protein is CSAREQGGGNQPQHF. CDR3 nucleotide sequence: TGCAGTGCTAGGGAGCAGGGCGGCGGCAATCAGCCCCAGCATTTT.

This clonotype is deemed medium-sized. This beta chain is a stray sequence in a library constructed for alpha chains; its clone size is not meaningful. The V call is TRBV5-1, the J call TRBJ1-1; the D gene is possibly TRBD1 (6 bases). The germline V gene encodes CDR1 SGHRS and CDR2 YFSETQ. V lost 4 bases to trimming and J lost 6 bases, with 16 bases between them. The CDR3 loop spans 14 amino acids. The CDR3 DNA reads TGCGCCAGCAGCATAGAACCAGGGGTGGCTGAAGCTTTCTTT. As protein: CASSIEPGVAEAFF.

Details on this clonotype: This beta chain is an off-target read within a library intended for alpha chains, so its frequency means little. The rearrangement uses TRBV5-6 and TRBJ2-1, with 7 bases lining up with TRBD2. From germline, CDR1 is SGHDT and CDR2 YYEEEE. Trimming took 0 bases from V and 7 from J; bases not matched to a gene: 1. CDR3 length equals 13 residues. The DNA of the CDR3 is TGTGCCAGCAGCTTGGCCGGGGGGAATGAGCAGTTCTTC. Translation: CASSLAGGNEQFF. Complete variable domain (other parts from reference TRBV5-6 and TRBJ2-1): DAGVTQSPTHLIKTRGQQVTLRCSPKSGHDTVSWYQQALGQGPQFIFQYYEEEERQRGNFPDRFSGHQFPNYSSELNVNALLLGDSALYLCASSLAGGNEQFFGPGTRLTVL.

For this clonotype: The library was designed around alpha chains, so this beta chain is a stray read whose abundance carries little weight. J is TRBJ2-7 and V is TRBV20-1, with 8 bases aligning to TRBD1. The CDR3 length is 12 residues. Trimming took 5 bases from V and 3 from J; bases not matched to a gene: 3. The V gene's germline CDR1 is DFQATT and CDR2 SNEGSKA (reference sequence). CDR3 region: CSAHDRGYEQYF. The CDR3 region has the DNA TGCAGTGCTCACGACAGGGGCTACGAGCAGTACTTC.

In this sample, this clonotype is medium-sized. The library was designed around alpha chains, so this beta chain is a stray read whose abundance carries little weight. The chain employs TRBV30 and TRBJ2-2; D perhaps matches TRBD1 (10 bases). The CDR3 contains 14 residues. Germline assignment: CDR1 GTSNPN and CDR2 SVGIG (reference sequence). V lost 8 bases, J lost 4 bases, and 17 bases lay in between. The CDR3 loop reads CALAGQGITGELFF. The CDR3 DNA follows: TGTGCCCTAGCGGGACAGGGGATCACCGGGGAGCTGTTTTTT.

This clonotype is labeled medium-sized. Within a library made for alpha chains, this beta chain is off target, and its count is uninformative. This chain connects TRBV13 to TRBJ2-3; D is uncertain. The V and J ends lost 4 bases and 3 bases respectively, with 8 bases between them. Germline V CDR1 and CDR2: PRHDT, FYEKMQ (reference sequence). The CDR3 runs 13 residues. The CDR3 sequence is CASSSGLTDTQYF. CDR3 nucleotide sequence: TGTGCCAGCAGCTCGGGCCTTACAGATACGCAGTATTTT.

By share of the sample, this clonotype is medium-sized. Because the library targeted alpha chains, this beta chain is an off-target read whose size means little. The V gene is TRBV5-1, the J gene TRBJ1-1; TRBD1 matches at 10 bases. Germline loops: CDR1 SGHRS, CDR2 YFSETQ. The CDR3 is made up of 15 amino acids. With 2 bases clipped from V and 1 base from J, the junction kept 2 bases outside the gene matches. CDR3 in amino acids: CASSLGTGANTEAFF. DNA of the CDR3: TGCGCCAGCAGCTTAGGGACAGGGGCGAACACTGAAGCTTTCTTT.

Sample share makes this clonotype medium-sized. Being off target in a library aimed at alpha chains, this beta chain has a size of little meaning. The chain combines TRBV20-1 with TRBJ2-1; D gene uncertain. The V gene lost 0 bases and the J gene lost 6 bases, with 6 bases spanning the gap. Germline V gene data show CDR1 as DFQATT and CDR2 as SNEGSKA (reference sequence). The CDR3 has 12 amino acids. This CDR3 is CSARDLGNEQFF. CDR3 in DNA: TGCAGTGCTAGAGATCTGGGCAATGAGCAGTTCTTC.

By share of the sample, this clonotype is medium-sized. A library made for alpha chains picked up this beta chain off target, so its size means little. This chain uses TRBV7-9 with TRBJ1-4; a possible D gene is TRBD1 (5 bases). The CDR3 extends over 13 amino acids. V lost 5 bases, J lost 4 bases, and 8 bases lay in between. CDR1 and CDR2 from the germline V gene are SEHNR and FQNEAQ (reference sequence). The DNA for the CDR3 is TGTGCCAGCAGCCCGAGGGGTAATGAAAAACTGTTTTTT. Amino acids: CASSPRGNEKLFF.

By proportion, this clonotype is medium-sized. This beta chain is an off-target read within a library intended for alpha chains, so its frequency means little. The V call is TRBV5-4, the J call TRBJ2-7; TRBD1 agrees at 8 bases. This CDR3 contains 13 residues. Unmatched junction bases numbered 3, after V lost 4 bases and J lost 3 bases. Germline CDR1 SGHNT, CDR2 YYREEE (reference sequence). CDR3 sequence reads: CASSGQGNYEQYF. The CDR3 region has the DNA TGTGCCAGCAGCGGACAGGGTAACTACGAGCAGTACTTC. Combining the CDR3 with reference TRBV5-4 and TRBJ2-7 gives the whole variable domain ETGVTQSPTHLIKTRGQQVTLRCSSQSGHNTVSWYQQALGQGPQFIFQYYREEENGRGNFPPRFSGLQFPNYSSELNVNALELDDSALYLCASSGQGNYEQYFGPGTRLTVT.